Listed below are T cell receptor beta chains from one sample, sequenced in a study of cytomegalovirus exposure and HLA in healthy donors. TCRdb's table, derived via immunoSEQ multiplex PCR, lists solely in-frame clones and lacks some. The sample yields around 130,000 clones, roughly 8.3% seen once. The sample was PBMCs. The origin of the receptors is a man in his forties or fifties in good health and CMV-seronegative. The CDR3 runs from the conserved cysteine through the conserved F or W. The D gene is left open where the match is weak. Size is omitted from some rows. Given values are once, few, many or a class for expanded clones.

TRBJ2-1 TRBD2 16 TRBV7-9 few CASSSTRGGKDNEQFF TGTGCCAGCAGCTCCACGCGGGGGGGCAAGGACAATGAGCAGTTCTTC
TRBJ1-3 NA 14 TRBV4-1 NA CASSGPTSGNTIYF TGCGCCAGCTCTGGGCCGACATCTGGAAACACCATATATTTT
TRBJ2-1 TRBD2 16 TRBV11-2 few CASKGLAGRGGNEQFF TGTGCCAGCAAAGGACTAGCGGGGCGGGGAGGCAATGAGCAGTTCTTC
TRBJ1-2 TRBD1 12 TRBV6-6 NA CAITGGAYGYTF TGTGCCATTACAGGGGGCGCCTATGGCTACACCTTC
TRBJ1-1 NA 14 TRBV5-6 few CASSLWGGNTEAFF TGTGCCAGCAGCTTGTGGGGGGGAAACACTGAAGCTTTCTTT
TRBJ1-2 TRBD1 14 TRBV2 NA CASSFDNRGYGYTF TGTGCCAGCAGTTTTGATAACAGGGGGTATGGCTACACCTTC
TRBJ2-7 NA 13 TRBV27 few CASSPSTGYEQYF TGTGCCAGCAGTCCCTCCACAGGTTACGAGCAGTACTTC
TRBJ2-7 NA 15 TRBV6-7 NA CASSYVTIPSYEQYF TGTGCCAGCAGTTACGTGACAATCCCCTCCTACGAGCAGTACTTC
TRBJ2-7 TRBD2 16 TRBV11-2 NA CASSLVLAGGKYEQYF TGTGCCAGCAGCTTAGTCCTAGCGGGGGGTAAATACGAGCAGTACTTC
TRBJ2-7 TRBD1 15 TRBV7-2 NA CASSLAGQGGYEQYF TGTGCCAGCAGCTTAGCGGGACAGGGTGGCTACGAGCAGTACTTC
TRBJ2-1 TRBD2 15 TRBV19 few CASRPAGGRYNEQFF TGTGCCAGTAGACCAGCGGGGGGTAGGTACAATGAGCAGTTCTTC
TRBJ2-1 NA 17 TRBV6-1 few CASSGKYPLSSYNEQFF TGTGCCAGCAGTGGTAAATACCCCTTGAGCTCCTACAATGAGCAGTTCTTC
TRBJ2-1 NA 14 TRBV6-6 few CASSPTDLADEQFF TGTGCCAGCAGCCCAACCGATTTAGCGGATGAGCAGTTCTTC
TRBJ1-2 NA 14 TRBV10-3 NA CAISEDSSNYGYTF TGTGCCATCAGTGAGGACAGCTCTAACTATGGCTACACCTTC
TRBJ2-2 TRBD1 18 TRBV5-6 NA CASSYITGTGLNTGELFF TGTGCCAGCAGCTATATTACCGGGACAGGCCTGAACACCGGGGAGCTGTTTTTT
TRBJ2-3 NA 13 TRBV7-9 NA CARSFTSTDKQYF TGTGCCAGAAGCTTCACTAGCACAGATAAGCAGTATTTT
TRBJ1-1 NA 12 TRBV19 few CASSIWQAEAFF TGTGCCAGTAGTATCTGGCAGGCTGAAGCTTTCTTT
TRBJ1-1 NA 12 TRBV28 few CASTWSGTEAFF TGTGCCAGCACCTGGAGTGGCACTGAAGCTTTCTTT
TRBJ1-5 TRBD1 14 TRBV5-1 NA CASSPTGDNQPQHF TGCGCCAGCAGCCCGACAGGGGACAATCAGCCCCAGCATTTT
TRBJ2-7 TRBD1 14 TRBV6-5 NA CASRGTGQAYEQYF TGTGCCAGCAGGGGGACGGGACAGGCCTACGAGCAGTACTTC
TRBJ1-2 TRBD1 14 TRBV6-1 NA CASSVTGTGYGYTF TGTGCCAGCAGTGTCACCGGGACAGGTTATGGCTACACCTTC
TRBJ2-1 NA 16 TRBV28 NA CASSLVGGAIYNEQFF TGTGCCAGCAGTTTGGTTGGGGGGGCTATCTACAATGAGCAGTTCTTC
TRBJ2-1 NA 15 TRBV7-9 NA CASSSTKSSYNEQFF TGTGCCAGCAGCTCCACCAAGAGCTCCTACAATGAGCAGTTCTTC
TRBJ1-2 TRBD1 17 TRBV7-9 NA CASSFAGGMGDHYGYTF TGTGCCAGCAGCTTCGCAGGGGGAATGGGGGATCACTATGGCTACACCTTC
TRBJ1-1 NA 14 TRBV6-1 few CASRTFLGNTEAFF TGTGCCAGCAGAACCTTCCTAGGGAACACTGAAGCTTTCTTT
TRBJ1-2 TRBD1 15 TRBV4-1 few CASSQDSGGAYGYTF TGCGCCAGCAGCCAAGATTCAGGGGGCGCCTATGGCTACACCTTC
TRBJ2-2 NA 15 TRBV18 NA CASSPPLAPTGELFF TGTGCCAGCTCACCACCCTTAGCTCCCACCGGGGAGCTGTTTTTT
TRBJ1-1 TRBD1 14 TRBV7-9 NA CAGSPTDRVTEAFF TGTGCCGGCAGCCCCACGGACAGGGTAACTGAAGCTTTCTTT
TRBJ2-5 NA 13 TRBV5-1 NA CASSLTSLETQYF TGCGCCAGCAGCTTAACTAGCTTAGAGACCCAGTACTTC
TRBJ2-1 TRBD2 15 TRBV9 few CASSVSGGSYNEQFF TGTGCCAGCAGCGTCAGCGGGGGCTCCTACAATGAGCAGTTCTTC
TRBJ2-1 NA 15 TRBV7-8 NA CASSLRTGGYNEQFF TGTGCCAGCAGCTTGCGGACCGGGGGATACAATGAGCAGTTCTTC
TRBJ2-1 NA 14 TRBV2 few CATGSRDTYNEQFF TGTGCCACCGGATCCCGGGACACTTACAATGAGCAGTTCTTC
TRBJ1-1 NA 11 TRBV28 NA CASSLRTEAFF TGTGCCAGCAGTTTGCGGACTGAAGCTTTCTTT
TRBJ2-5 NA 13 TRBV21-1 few CASSPGLGETQYF TGTGCCAGCAGCCCGGGACTCGGGGAGACCCAGTACTTC
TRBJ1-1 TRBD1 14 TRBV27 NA CASSPDRWVTEAFF TGTGCCAGCAGTCCGGACAGGTGGGTCACTGAAGCTTTCTTT
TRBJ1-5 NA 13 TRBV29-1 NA CSVGAGGDQPQHF TGCAGCGTTGGGGCGGGGGGGGATCAGCCCCAGCATTTT
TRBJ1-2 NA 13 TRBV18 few CASSPGESYGYTF TGTGCCAGCTCTCCGGGAGAAAGTTATGGCTACACCTTC
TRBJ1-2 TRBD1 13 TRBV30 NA CAWSSGQMRGYTF TGTGCCTGGAGTTCGGGACAGATGAGGGGCTACACCTTC
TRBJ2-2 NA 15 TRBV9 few CASSVDTGNTGELFF TGTGCCAGCAGCGTAGATACAGGGAACACCGGGGAGCTGTTTTTT
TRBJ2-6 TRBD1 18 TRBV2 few CASSKPGTGGPGANVLTF TGTGCCAGCAGTAAACCCGGGACAGGGGGCCCTGGGGCCAACGTCCTGACTTTC
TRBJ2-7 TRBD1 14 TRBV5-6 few CASSLGTGIYEQYF TGTGCCAGCAGCTTAGGGACAGGGATCTACGAGCAGTACTTC
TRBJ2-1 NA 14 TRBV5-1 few CASSLETAYNEQFF TGCGCCAGCAGCTTGGAGACAGCCTACAATGAGCAGTTCTTC
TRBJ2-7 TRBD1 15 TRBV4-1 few CASSHPGTGVDEQYF TGCGCCAGCAGCCACCCTGGGACAGGGGTTGACGAGCAGTACTTC
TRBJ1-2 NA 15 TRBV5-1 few CASSLAAGQGYGYTF TGCGCCAGCAGCTTGGCGGCGGGGCAGGGCTATGGCTACACCTTC
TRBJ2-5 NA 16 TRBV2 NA CASSTSQGKSQETQYF TGTGCCAGCAGTACCTCACAGGGAAAATCCCAAGAGACCCAGTACTTC
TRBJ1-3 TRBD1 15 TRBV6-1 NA CASSGGTGRENTIYF TGTGCCAGCAGTGGGGGGACAGGTAGAGAAAACACCATATATTTT
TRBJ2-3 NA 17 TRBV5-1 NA CASSLVTAGFSTDTQYF TGCGCCAGCAGCTTGGTTACAGCAGGTTTTAGCACAGATACGCAGTATTTT
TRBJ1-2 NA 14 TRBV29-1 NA CSVEGEAGIYGYTF TGCAGCGTTGAAGGAGAGGCCGGGATCTATGGCTACACCTTC
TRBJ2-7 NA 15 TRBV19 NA CASRDPLTGRNEQYF TGTGCCAGTAGGGACCCTCTGACAGGAAGGAACGAGCAGTACTTC
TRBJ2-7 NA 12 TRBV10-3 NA CAISDRGAEQYF TGTGCCATCAGTGACAGGGGAGCCGAGCAGTACTTC
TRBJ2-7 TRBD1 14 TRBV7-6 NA CASSSGQGLYEQYF TGTGCCAGCAGCTCCGGACAGGGACTCTACGAGCAGTACTTC
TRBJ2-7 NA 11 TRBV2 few CASKRYPEQYF TGTGCCAGCAAGCGTTATCCCGAGCAGTACTTC
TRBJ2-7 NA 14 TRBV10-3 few CAISDGQHSYEQYF TGTGCCATCAGTGATGGACAGCACTCCTACGAGCAGTACTTC
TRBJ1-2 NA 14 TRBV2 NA CASNSAEATYGYTF TGTGCCAGCAACTCCGCAGAGGCTACGTATGGCTACACCTTC
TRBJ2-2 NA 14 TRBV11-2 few CASSGIRGTGELFF TGTGCCAGCAGCGGTATTCGCGGGACCGGGGAGCTGTTTTTT
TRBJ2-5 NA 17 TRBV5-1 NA CASTLGFGNRRLGTQYF TGCGCCAGCACCCTTGGTTTCGGAAACCGGAGGCTTGGGACCCAGTACTTC
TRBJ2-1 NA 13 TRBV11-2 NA CASSFYGVNEQFF TGTGCCAGCAGCTTTTACGGGGTCAATGAGCAGTTCTTC